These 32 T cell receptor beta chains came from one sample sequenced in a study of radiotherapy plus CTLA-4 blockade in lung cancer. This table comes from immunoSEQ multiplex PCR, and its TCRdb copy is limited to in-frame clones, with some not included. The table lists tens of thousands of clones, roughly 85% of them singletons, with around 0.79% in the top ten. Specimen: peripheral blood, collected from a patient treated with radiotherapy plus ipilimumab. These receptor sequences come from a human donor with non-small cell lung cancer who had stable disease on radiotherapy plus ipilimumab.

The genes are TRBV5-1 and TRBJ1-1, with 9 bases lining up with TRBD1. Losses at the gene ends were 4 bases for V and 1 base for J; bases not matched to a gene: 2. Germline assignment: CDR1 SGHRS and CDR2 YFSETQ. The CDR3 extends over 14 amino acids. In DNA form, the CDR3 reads TGCGCCAGCAGCATGACAGGGGGGAACACTGAAGCTTTCTTT. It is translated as CASSMTGGNTEAFF.

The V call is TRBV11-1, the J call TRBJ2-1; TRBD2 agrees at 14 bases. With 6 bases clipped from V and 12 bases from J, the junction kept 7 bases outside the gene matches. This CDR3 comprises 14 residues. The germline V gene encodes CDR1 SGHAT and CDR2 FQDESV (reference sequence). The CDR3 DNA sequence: TGTGCCAGCAGTCCCGGGACTAGCGGGAGTGGGCAGTTCTTC. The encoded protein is CASSPGTSGSGQFF.

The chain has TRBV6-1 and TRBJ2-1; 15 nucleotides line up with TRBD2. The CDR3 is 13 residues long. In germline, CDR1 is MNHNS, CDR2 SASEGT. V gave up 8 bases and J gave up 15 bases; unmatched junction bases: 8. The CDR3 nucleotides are TGTGCCAGCGCAGGACTAGCGGGAGGGAGGATGTTCTTC. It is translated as CASAGLAGGRMFF.

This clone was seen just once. The CDR3 DNA reads as TGTGCCAGCAGCTTGCAAATGAACACTGAAGCTTTCTTT. Its protein product is CASSLQMNTEAFF. V usage is TRBV11-3 and J usage is TRBJ1-1; D ambiguous. The CDR3 consists of 13 residues. Trimming shortened V by 3 bases and J by 0 bases, and 5 bases separated the two germline ends. Looked up from germline, CDR1 is SGHNT and CDR2 is YENEEA.

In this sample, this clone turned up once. CDR3 protein: CASSLGRETQYF. Here the CDR3 DNA reads TGTGCCAGCAGCTTAGGGCGAGAGACCCAGTACTTC. The V gene is TRBV7-9, the J gene TRBJ2-5, with no clear D. The germline V and J ends were trimmed by 1 base and 4 bases, with 4 bases remaining between them. This CDR3 has 12 amino acids. CDR1 is SEHNR, CDR2 FQNEAQ, per germline (reference sequence).

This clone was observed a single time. For the CDR3, the DNA is TGTGCCGCGTCGCCGGACGGCTATGGCTACACCTTC. It yields the protein CAASPDGYGYTF. J is TRBJ1-2 and V is TRBV10-3; D gene unclear. Trimming took 11 bases from V and 4 from J, leaving 14 bases between them. Germline lookup yields CDR1 ENHRY and CDR2 SYGVKD. The CDR3 is 12 amino acids.

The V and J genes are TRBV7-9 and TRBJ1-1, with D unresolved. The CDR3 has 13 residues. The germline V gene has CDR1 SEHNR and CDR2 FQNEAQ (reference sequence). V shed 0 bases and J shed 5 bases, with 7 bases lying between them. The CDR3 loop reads CASSLAGRTEAFF. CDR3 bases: TGTGCCAGCAGCTTAGCAGGCCGGACTGAAGCTTTCTTT. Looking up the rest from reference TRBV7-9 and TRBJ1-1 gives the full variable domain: DTGVSQNPRHKITKRGQNVTFRCDPISEHNRLYWYRQTLGQGPEFLTYFQNEAQLEKSRLLSDRFSAERPKGSFSTLEIQRTEQGDSAMYLCASSLAGRTEAFFGQGTRLTVV.

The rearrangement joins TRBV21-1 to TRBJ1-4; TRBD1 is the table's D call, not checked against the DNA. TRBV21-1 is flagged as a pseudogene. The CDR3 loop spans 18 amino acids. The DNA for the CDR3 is TGTGCCAGCAGCAAAGTAGGGACAAGCGATGCAACTAATGAAAAACTGTTTTTT. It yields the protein CASSKVGTSDATNEKLFF.

CDR3 residues: CASSTSRGRTEAFF. CDR3 nucleotides: TGTGCCAGCTCAACGTCCAGGGGTAGAACTGAAGCTTTCTTT. This rearrangement joins TRBV18 to TRBJ1-1, with a possible D match to TRBD1 (6 bases). CDR3 length: 14 residues. Germline CDR1 reads KGHSH; CDR2 reads LQKENI. Trimming shortened V by 5 bases and J by 5 bases, and 15 bases separated the two germline ends.

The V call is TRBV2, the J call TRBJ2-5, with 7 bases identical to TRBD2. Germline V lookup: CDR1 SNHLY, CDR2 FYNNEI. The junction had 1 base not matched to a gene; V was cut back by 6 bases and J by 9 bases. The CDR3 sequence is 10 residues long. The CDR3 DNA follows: TGTGCCAGCAGCCTAGCGGCCCAGTACTTC. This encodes CASSLAAQYF. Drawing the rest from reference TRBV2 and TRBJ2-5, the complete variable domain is EPEVTQTPSHQVTQMGQEVILRCVPISNHLYFYWYRQILGQKVEFLVSFYNNEISEKSEIFDDQFSVERPDGSNFTLKIRSTKLEDSAMYFCASSLAAQYFGPGTRLLVL.

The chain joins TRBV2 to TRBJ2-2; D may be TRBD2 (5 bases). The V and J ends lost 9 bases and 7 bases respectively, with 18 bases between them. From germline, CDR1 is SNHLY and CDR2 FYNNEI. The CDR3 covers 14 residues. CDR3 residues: CARQEAASGGELFF. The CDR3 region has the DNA TGTGCCAGGCAGGAGGCGGCTTCAGGCGGGGAGCTGTTTTTT.

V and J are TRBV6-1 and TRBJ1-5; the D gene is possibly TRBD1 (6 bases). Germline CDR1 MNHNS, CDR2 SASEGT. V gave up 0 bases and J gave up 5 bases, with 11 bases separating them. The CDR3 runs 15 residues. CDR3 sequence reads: CASSEAVQGYQPQHF. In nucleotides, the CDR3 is TGTGCCAGCAGTGAAGCGGTGCAGGGGTATCAGCCCCAGCATTTT.

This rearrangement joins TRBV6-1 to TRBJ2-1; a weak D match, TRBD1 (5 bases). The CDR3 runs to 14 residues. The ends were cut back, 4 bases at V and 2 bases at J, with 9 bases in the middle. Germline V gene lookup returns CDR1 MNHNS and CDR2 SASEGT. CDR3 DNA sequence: TGTGCCAGCAGTGCAGGGCCCCCCTACAATGAGCAGTTCTTC. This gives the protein CASSAGPPYNEQFF.

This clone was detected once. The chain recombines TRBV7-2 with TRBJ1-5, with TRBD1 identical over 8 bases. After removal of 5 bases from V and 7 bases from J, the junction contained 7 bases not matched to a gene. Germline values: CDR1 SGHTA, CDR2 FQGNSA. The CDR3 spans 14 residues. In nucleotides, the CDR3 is TGTGCCAGCAGCCGTGACAGGGGAGCACAGCCCCAGCATTTT. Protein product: CASSRDRGAQPQHF.

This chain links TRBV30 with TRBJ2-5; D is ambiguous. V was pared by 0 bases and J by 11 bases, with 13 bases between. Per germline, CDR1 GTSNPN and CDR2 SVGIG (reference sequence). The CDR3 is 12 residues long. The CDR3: CAWSVGSSSQYF. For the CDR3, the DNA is TGTGCCTGGAGTGTAGGGTCCTCGTCACAGTACTTC.

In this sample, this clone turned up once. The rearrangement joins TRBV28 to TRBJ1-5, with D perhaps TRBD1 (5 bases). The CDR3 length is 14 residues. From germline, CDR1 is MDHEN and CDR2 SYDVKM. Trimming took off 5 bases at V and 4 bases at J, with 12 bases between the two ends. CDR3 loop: CASSGAAINQPQHF. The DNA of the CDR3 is TGTGCCAGCAGTGGGGCAGCGATTAATCAGCCCCAGCATTTT.

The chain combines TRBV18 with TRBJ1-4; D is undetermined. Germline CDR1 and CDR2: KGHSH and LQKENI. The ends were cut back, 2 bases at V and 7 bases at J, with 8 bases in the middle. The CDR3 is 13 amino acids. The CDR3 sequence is CASSPGKGEKLFF. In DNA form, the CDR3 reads TGTGCCAGCTCACCAGGGAAGGGTGAAAAACTGTTTTTT.

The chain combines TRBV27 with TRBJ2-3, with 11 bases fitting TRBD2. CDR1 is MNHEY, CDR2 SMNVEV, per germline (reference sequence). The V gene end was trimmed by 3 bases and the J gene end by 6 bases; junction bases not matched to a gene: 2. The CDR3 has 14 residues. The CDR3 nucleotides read TGTGCCAGCAGTTTCACTAGCGGGAGCGATACGCAGTATTTT. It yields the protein CASSFTSGSDTQYF.

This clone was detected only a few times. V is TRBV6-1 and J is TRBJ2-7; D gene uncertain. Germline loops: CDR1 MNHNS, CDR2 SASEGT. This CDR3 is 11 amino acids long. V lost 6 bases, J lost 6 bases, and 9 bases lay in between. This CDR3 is CASSVASEQYF. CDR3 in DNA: TGTGCCAGCAGCGTAGCTAGCGAGCAGTACTTC.

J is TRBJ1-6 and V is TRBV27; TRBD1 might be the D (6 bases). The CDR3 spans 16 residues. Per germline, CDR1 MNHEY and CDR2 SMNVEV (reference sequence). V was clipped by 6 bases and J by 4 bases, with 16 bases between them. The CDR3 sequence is CASRPTGPPYNSPLHF. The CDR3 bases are TGTGCCAGCAGGCCTACAGGGCCCCCTTATAATTCACCCCTCCACTTT.

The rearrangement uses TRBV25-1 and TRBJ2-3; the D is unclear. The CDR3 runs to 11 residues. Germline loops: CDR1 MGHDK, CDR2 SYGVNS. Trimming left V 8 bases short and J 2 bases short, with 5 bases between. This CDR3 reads CASENTDTQYF. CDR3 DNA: TGTGCCAGCGAAAACACAGATACGCAGTATTTT.

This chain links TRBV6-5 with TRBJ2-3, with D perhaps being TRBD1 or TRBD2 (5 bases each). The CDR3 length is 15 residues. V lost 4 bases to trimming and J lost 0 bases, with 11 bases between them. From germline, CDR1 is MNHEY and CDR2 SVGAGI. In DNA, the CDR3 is TGTGCCAGCAGTTCCCGGGACGGCAGCACAGATACGCAGTATTTT. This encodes CASSSRDGSTDTQYF.

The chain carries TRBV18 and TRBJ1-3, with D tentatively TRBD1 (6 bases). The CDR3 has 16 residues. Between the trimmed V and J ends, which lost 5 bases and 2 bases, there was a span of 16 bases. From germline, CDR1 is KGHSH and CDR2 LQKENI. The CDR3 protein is CASSSTKQGAGNTIYF. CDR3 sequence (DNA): TGTGCCAGCTCATCCACTAAACAGGGCGCTGGAAACACCATATATTTT.

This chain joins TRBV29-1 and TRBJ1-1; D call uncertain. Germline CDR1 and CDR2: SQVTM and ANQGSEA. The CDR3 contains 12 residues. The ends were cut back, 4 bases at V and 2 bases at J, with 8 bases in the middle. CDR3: CSVVPLNTEAFF. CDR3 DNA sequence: TGCAGCGTTGTGCCCTTAAACACTGAAGCTTTCTTT.

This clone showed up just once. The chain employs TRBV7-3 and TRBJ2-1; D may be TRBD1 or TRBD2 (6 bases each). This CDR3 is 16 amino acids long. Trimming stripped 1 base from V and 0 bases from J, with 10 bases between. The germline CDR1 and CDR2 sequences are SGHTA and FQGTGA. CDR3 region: CASSLRGATSYNEQFF. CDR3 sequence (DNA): TGTGCCAGCAGCTTAAGGGGGGCGACCTCCTACAATGAGCAGTTCTTC.

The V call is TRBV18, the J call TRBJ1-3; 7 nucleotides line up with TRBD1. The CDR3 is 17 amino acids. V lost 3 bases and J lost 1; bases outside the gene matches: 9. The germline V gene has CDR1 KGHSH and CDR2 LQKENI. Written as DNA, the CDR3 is TGTGCCAGCTCACCCTTCCGGGACAGTACATCTGGAAACACCATATATTTT. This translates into CASSPFRDSTSGNTIYF.

CDR3 DNA: TGTGCCAGCTCACTGGCGGGGGGGCAAGATACGCAGTATTTT. Protein product: CASSLAGGQDTQYF. The chain has TRBV18 and TRBJ2-3; 9 nucleotides match TRBD2. The CDR3 covers 14 residues. Germline V gives CDR1 KGHSH, CDR2 LQKENI. Trimming removed 4 bases from V and 5 bases from J; junction bases left unmatched: 4.

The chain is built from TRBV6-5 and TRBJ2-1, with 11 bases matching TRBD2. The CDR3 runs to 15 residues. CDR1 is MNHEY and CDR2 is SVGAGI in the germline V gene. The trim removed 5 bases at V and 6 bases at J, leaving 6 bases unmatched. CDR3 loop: CASSLTSGGLNEQFF. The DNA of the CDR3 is TGTGCCAGCAGTCTCACTAGCGGGGGACTCAATGAGCAGTTCTTC.

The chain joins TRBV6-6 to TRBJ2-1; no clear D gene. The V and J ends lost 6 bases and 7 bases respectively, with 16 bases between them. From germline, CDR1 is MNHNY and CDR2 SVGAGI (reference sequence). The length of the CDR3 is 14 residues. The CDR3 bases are TGTGCCAGCAGCCTCTCAACCCTTGGGAATGAGCAGTTCTTC. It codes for CASSLSTLGNEQFF.

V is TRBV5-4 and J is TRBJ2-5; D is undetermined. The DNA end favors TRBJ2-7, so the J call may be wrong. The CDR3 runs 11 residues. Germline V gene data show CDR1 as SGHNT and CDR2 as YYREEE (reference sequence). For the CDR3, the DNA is TGTGCCAGCAGCTTGGATTACGAGCAGTACTTC. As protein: CASSLDYEQYF.

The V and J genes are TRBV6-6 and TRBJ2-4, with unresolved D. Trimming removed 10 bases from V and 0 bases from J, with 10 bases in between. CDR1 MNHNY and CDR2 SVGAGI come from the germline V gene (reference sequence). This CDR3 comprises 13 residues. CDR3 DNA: TGTGCCACCCTAGATCTAGCCAAAAACATTCAGTACTTC. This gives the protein CATLDLAKNIQYF.

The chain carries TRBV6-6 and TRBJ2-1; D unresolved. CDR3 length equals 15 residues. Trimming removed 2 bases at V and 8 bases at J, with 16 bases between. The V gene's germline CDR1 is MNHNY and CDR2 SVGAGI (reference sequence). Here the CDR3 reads CASSYRSPLYDEQFF. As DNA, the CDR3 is TGTGCCAGCAGTTACCGGTCCCCCCTTTATGATGAGCAGTTCTTC.